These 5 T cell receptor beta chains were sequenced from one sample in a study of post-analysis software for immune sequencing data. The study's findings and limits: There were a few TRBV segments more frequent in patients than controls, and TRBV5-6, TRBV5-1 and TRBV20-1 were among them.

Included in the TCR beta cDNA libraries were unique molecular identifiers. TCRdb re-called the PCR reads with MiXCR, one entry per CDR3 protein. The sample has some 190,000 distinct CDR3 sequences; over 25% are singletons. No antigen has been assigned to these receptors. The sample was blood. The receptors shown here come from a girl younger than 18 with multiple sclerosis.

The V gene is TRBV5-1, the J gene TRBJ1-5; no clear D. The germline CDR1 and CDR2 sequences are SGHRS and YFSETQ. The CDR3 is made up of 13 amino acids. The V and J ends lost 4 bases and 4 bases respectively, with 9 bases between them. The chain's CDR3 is CASSRTLNQPQHF. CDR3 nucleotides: TGCGCCAGCAGCCGGACCCTTAATCAGCCCCAGCATTTT.

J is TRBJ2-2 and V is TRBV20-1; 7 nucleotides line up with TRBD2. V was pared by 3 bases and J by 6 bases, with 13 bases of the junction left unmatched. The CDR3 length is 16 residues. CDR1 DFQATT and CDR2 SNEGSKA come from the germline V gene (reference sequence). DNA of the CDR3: TGCAGTGCTAGCAGCCCCGAAGCGGGGCGAGCCGGGGAGCTGTTTTTT. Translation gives CSASSPEAGRAGELFF.

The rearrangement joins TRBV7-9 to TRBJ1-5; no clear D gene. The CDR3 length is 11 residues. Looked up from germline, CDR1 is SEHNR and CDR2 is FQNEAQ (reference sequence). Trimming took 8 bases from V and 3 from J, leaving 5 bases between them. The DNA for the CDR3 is TGTGCCAGCGGAAACAATCAGCCCCAGCATTTT. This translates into CASGNNQPQHF.

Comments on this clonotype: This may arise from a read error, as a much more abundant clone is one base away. In DNA, the CDR3 is TGTGCCAGCAGTTACGGGGCAACGGCCAACGTCCTGACTTTC. Residues: CASSYGATANVLTF. This chain joins TRBV6-2 or TRBV6-3 and TRBJ2-6; maybe TRBD1 (5 bases). This CDR3 has 14 amino acids. V lost 2 bases and J 6 bases, leaving 8 bases between the germline ends. In germline, CDR1 is MNHEY, CDR2 SVGEGT.

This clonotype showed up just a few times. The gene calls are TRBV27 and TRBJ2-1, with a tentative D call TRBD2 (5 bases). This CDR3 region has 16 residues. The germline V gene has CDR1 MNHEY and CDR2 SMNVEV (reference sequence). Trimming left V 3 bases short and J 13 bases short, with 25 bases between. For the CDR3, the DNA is TGTGCCAGCAGTTTCCCTCCACATAGGCCTAAGGCGGGTCAGTTCTTC. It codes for CASSFPPHRPKAGQFF.